The source of this T cell receptor beta chain is a study of control samples from healthy donors and cancer patients. The table came from immunoSEQ multiplex PCR; TCRdb's copy has only in-frame clones and leaves some out. The sample shows about 160,000 clones, 94% of them seen only once. Germline V gene data show CDR1 as LGHDT and CDR2 as YNNKEL (reference sequence). The CDR3 length is 16 residues. Trimming shortened V by 0 bases and J by 5 bases, and 13 bases separated the two germline ends. The sequencing input was PBMCs. The V call is TRBV3-1 (or the pseudogene TRBV3-2), the J call TRBJ1-4; D remains unclear. This sequence originates from a man between 60 and 75 years old with colorectal cancer. In DNA, the CDR3 is TGTGCCAGCAGCCAAGATGAGGCAGGAGAGAATGAAAAACTGTTTTTT. Translation gives CASSQDEAGENEKLFF.